This T cell receptor beta chain was sequenced in a study of CD8 T cells in ankylosing spondylitis. Study findings and constraints: Ankylosing spondylitis blood appeared to carry a characteristic TCR beta motif of roughly eight highly homologous variants.

Germline assignment: CDR1 SGHTA and CDR2 FQGNSA. V lost 2 bases, J lost 7 bases, and 20 bases lay in between. The CDR3 is 16 amino acids. This clonotype was recorded at least ten times. What it binds is unknown. TCRdb reanalysed the 5' RACE reads using MiXCR and keeps one entry per CDR3 protein. This table holds around 480,000 distinct CDR3 sequences, 15% to 20% found once. The material sequenced was blood, either unsorted or a sorted T cell fraction (not recorded which). The chain recombines TRBV7-2 with TRBJ1-1; weak D call: TRBD1 (6 bases). The sequence derives from a male donor with ankylosing spondylitis. The CDR3 coding sequence is TGTGCCAGCAGCTTAAGTTCCTCGCCCGGACAGCTTGAAGCTTTCTTT. Translated, it gives CASSLSSSPGQLEAFF.